This TCR beta chain was recorded in a study of blood T cells in healthy people across ages. As for the study in general: Capture by template switching was about one barcoded beta molecule per two T cells.

Study-wide findings and caveats: Because sorting was not performed, PBMCs prevented conclusive naive versus antigen-experienced comparison.

In terms of origin and age, donors were healthy Caucasian individuals from Russia aged about 6 to 90. Total RNA was extracted at no less than 6 micrograms per sample. A note on this clonotype: Its antigen is as yet unknown.

The use of a sample-barcoded 5' primer and a J-beta primer mix characterized a second PCR of roughly 6 to 11 cycles. TCRdb ran MiXCR on the 5' RACE reads and lists one entry per CDR3 protein. The table includes about 1.8 million distinct CDR3 sequences, around 48% detected once. V lost 4 bases and J 2 bases, leaving 7 bases between the germline ends. The germline gives CDR1 SGHVS, CDR2 FQNEAQ. There are 13 residues in the CDR3. The material sequenced was blood. This clonotype originated in a woman aged 40-49 years in good health. The chain links TRBV7-8 to TRBJ2-3, with D uncertain. The CDR3 DNA follows: TGTGCCAGCAGCTCACAGCCCACAGATACGCAGTATTTT. Encoded protein: CASSSQPTDTQYF.